This T cell receptor (beta chain) comes out of a study of T cell changes during pregnancy in multiple sclerosis. Sequencing used immunoSEQ multiplex PCR; TCRdb keeps in-frame clones, though not all of them. The table shows under 65,000 clones, with roughly 92% occurring only once. The CDR3 sequence is 13 residues long. Per the germline V gene, CDR1 is MNHEY and CDR2 is SVGAGI. The ends were cut back, 6 bases at V and 5 bases at J, with 11 bases in the middle. This sequence originates from a female donor with multiple sclerosis, enrolled in a pregnancy study. This chain connects TRBV6-5 to TRBJ1-5; D is perhaps TRBD1 (5 bases). The starting material was CD8+ T cells from peripheral blood mononuclear cells, obtained in the third trimester of pregnancy. In DNA, the CDR3 is TGTGCCAGCAGAAGACAGCTAGATCAGCCCCAGCATTTT. Residues: CASRRQLDQPQHF.